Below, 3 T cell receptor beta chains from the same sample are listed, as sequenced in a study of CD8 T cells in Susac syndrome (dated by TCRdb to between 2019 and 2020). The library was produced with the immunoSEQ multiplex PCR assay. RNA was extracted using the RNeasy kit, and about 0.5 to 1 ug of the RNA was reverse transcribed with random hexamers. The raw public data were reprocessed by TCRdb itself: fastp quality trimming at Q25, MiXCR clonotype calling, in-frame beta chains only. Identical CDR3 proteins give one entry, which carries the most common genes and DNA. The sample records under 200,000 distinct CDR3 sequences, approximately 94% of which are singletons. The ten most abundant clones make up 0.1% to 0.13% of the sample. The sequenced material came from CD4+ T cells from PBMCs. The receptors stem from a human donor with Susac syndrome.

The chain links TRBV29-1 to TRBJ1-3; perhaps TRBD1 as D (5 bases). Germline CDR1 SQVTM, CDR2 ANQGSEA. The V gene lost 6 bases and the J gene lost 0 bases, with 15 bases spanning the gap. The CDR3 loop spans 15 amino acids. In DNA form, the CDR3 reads TGCAGCGTCTCAGGGAGGTCAAGCTCTGGAAACACCATATATTTT. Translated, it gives CSVSGRSSSGNTIYF.

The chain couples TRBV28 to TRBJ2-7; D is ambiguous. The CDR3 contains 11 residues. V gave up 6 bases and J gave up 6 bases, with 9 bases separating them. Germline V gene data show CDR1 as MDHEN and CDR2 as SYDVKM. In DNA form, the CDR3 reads TGTGCCAGCAGCCGTGAGCGCGAGCAGTACTTC. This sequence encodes CASSREREQYF.

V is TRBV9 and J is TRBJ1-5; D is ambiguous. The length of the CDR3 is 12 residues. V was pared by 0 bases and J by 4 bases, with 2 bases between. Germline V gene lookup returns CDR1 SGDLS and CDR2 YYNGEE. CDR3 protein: CASSVGNQPQHF. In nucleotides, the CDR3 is TGTGCCAGCAGCGTAGGTAATCAGCCCCAGCATTTT.